This T cell receptor (beta chain) was captured in a study of beta chain features in type 1 diabetes (dated 2018 in TCRdb). The study in broad terms: No differences in mean age, gender distribution, total cell number or subset yield were found between patients and healthy donors. A total of roughly 98,000,000 sorted cells were examined across all samples, and RNA yield correlated strongly with the number of cells per subset. The study compared the TCRB repertoires of sorted circulating CD4+ T cell subsets in recently diagnosed type 1 diabetes patients with those in matched healthy donors. Naive and central memory subsets were obtained from all 30 or so donors, but regulatory and stem cell-like memory subsets were isolated from only 8 patients and roughly eight healthy donors. Broad study findings and their caveats: Because cDNA was sequenced instead of genomic DNA, highly expressing activated cells could be over-represented, though the groups showed no difference in activation or CD3 levels. Naive, central memory and regulatory TCRB repertoires appeared more similar among patients than among healthy donors. At VDJ recombination sites, patients with type 1 diabetes made fewer insertions and deleted more nucleotides, a pattern implying thymic rearrangement abnormalities. Because small numbers of individuals were included in the HLA sub-analyses, any influence of HLA type on TCRB rearrangement was left unresolved. Type 1 diabetes patients showed a moderate but significant shortening of TCRB CDR3 length in all four CD4+ subsets. Shorter templates might have been favored by PCR, but patient and control samples were amplified and corrected together, so both groups would have been affected equally by any skew.

This clone was seen more than once but under ten times. The antigen it binds to is not known. No base qualities exist here, and no much larger clone lies one base off it. Trimming accounts for 4 bases at V and 6 bases at J, while the number of junction bases matched to no gene is 6. Reading from cysteine to phenylalanine, the CDR3 counts 16 amino acids. Here the CDR3 DNA is all that survives: 48 bases in frame from base 1. Reading the germline V gene gives CDR1 KGHSH and CDR2 LQKENI. All of the isolated RNA was reverse transcribed with the High Capacity cDNA Reverse Transcription Kit, so expressed TCRB transcripts were sequenced. Naive, central memory and regulatory T cell samples underwent deep immunoSEQ sequencing, averaging about 3.57 million total reads per sample. Sorted cells were lysed in RLT buffer, and RNA was extracted using DNase-treated RNeasy Micro or Mini kits according to cell number. Each cell subset was processed separately to prevent cross-contamination, with patient and healthy donor samples processed together. Using the immunoSEQ multiplex PCR, TCRB sequences were amplified from cDNA into 87-bp fragments spanning the CDR3 region. Sequencing of the amplicons was done on the Illumina HiSeq platform. In the source study's methods: Synthetic template baselines were used to correct PCR bias computationally, reads within Hamming distance 2 were collapsed together, and singletons that could not be merged were discarded. By aligning reads against IMGT, V, D and J genes, CDR3 length, and insertions or deletions at six rearrangement sites were assigned. Clonotype counts were normalized to sorted cell number within each subset before computing true diversity and Gini coefficients with the tcR R package. The overlap coefficient, calculated on TCRB nucleotide sequences, was used to measure repertoire sharing. TCRdb carries this immuneACCESS record with in-frame sequences only. Its versions omit some clonotypes, under half of them owing to an unresolved V gene in the studies checked, with the rest unexplained. V, J and clone size are taken as reported in that table, and D and trimming were inferred from the DNA itself. A total of around 300,000 clones appear in this sample, 8% of them only once. Jointly, the top ten make up approximately 1% of the sample.

Each donor gave one peripheral blood draw, around 100 mL on average, collected into heparinised tubes. Using a panel that included CD45RO, CCR7, CD25, CD127, CD95 and CD27, naive, central memory, regulatory and stem cell-like memory CD4+ T cells were sorted on a BD FACSAria II. A purity above 98% was achieved for all sorted populations. PBMCs were isolated right away by Lymphoprep density gradient centrifugation and were stained directly, without culture. So that batch effects would be minimized, each experiment stained and sorted samples in pairs, pairing one healthy donor with one patient. The chain uses TRBV18 and TRBJ2-1; 13 central nucleotides agree with TRBD2. The sequencing sample was made of central memory CD4+ T cells from blood. This TCR was recovered from a woman under 30 in good health. The CDR3 reads as follows: CASSLGLAGVRNEQFF. The DNA sequence is given as TGTGCCAGCTCACTAGGACTAGCGGGAGTTCGCAATGAGCAGTTCTTC.